These 19 T cell receptor beta chains originate from one sample sequenced in a study of CD8 T cells in Susac syndrome. RNA amounts of roughly 0.45 to 1 ug underwent reverse transcription with random hexamers. Each CDR3 protein is one row after TCRdb ran MiXCR on the immunoSEQ multiplex PCR reads. The sample holds 95,000 to 150,000 distinct CDR3 sequences; 85% to 95% are singletons and the top ten take more than 0.095%. The sample comprised CD4+ T cells from PBMCs. Receptors were obtained from a human donor in good health.

The chain uses TRBV27 and TRBJ2-6, with 7 bases lining up with TRBD2. Germline V gene sequence: CDR1 MNHEY, CDR2 SMNVEV (reference sequence). The CDR3 covers 17 residues. The J segment lost 0 bases and the V segment lost 2 bases, leaving 4 bases of the junction unmatched. The CDR3 protein is CASSLGTISSGANVLTF. DNA for the CDR3: TGTGCCAGCAGTTTAGGGACTATCAGCTCTGGGGCCAACGTCCTGACTTTC.

The DNA for the CDR3 is TGTGCCAGCAGCTTAGGAGGTTGGATTGTCACAGATACGCAGTATTTT. The encoded protein is CASSLGGWIVTDTQYF. This chain joins TRBV7-9 and TRBJ2-3; D ambiguous. V lost 1 base, J lost 2 bases, and 13 bases lay in between. There are 16 residues in the CDR3. The germline V gene encodes CDR1 SEHNR and CDR2 FQNEAQ (reference sequence).

The genes are TRBV5-1 and TRBJ2-1; 8 bases align to TRBD2. V shed 5 bases and J 5 bases; nucleotides not matched to a gene: 9. The CDR3 sequence is 15 residues long. Germline V CDR1 and CDR2: SGHRS, YFSETQ. For the CDR3, the DNA is TGCGCCAGCAGTATCACCCAGCGGGGGAACAATGAGCAGTTCTTC. Translating it yields CASSITQRGNNEQFF.

The chain's CDR3 is CSAKGGTKYNEQFF. CDR3 bases: TGCAGTGCCAAGGGTGGGACTAAGTACAATGAGCAGTTCTTC. The rearrangement joins TRBV20-1 to TRBJ2-1; 7 positions agree with TRBD2. V gave up 6 bases and J gave up 4 bases; unmatched junction bases: 9. The CDR3 consists of 14 residues. The germline V gene has CDR1 DFQATT and CDR2 SNEGSKA (reference sequence).

V and J are TRBV7-3 and TRBJ2-3; D ambiguous. CDR3 length equals 13 residues. Per germline, CDR1 SGHTA and CDR2 FQGTGA. V dropped 4 bases and J dropped 4 bases, with 9 bases sitting between them. CDR3 amino acids: CASSSPGADTQYF. Here the CDR3 DNA reads TGTGCCAGCAGCTCCCCCGGAGCAGATACGCAGTATTTT.

This clonotype was detected once. The rearrangement uses TRBV29-1 and TRBJ1-2, with D perhaps matching TRBD1 (5 bases). The CDR3 is 11 residues long. The germline CDR1 and CDR2 sequences are SQVTM and ANQGSEA. V was trimmed by 7 bases and J by 6 bases, leaving 12 bases between them. CDR3 sequence (DNA): TGCAGCGCCTTCGGGACTGATGGCTACACCTTC. It specifies CSAFGTDGYTF.

This clonotype has just one count. This chain joins TRBV4-2 and TRBJ2-7; D gene uncertain. Germline CDR1 reads LGHNA; CDR2 reads YNFKEQ. The ends were cut back, 0 bases at V and 6 bases at J, with 9 bases in the middle. The CDR3 is 13 residues long. CDR3 coding DNA: TGTGCCAGCAGCCAAGATTGGGCCGCCGAGCAGTACTTC. This gives the protein CASSQDWAAEQYF.

This clonotype has just one count. The CDR3 DNA follows: TGTGCCAGCAGTTCCCAGGGTAGCGGCCTCACCGGGGAGCTGTTTTTT. This encodes CASSSQGSGLTGELFF. The chain combines TRBV6-2 or TRBV6-3 with TRBJ2-2; a weak D match, TRBD2 (6 bases). The CDR3 sequence is 16 residues long. Trimming removed 4 bases from V and 4 bases from J, with 16 bases in between. Germline lookup yields CDR1 MNHEY and CDR2 SVGEGT.

The chain is built from TRBV20-1 and TRBJ2-3; the D gene is possibly TRBD2 (5 bases). CDR1 is DFQATT and CDR2 is SNEGSKA in the germline V gene (reference sequence). The V end lost 0 bases, the J end lost 2 bases, and 12 bases lay between the germline ends. This CDR3 is built from 15 residues. The CDR3 DNA is TGCAGTGCTAGAGATCCGAGGGCCGTCACAGATACGCAGTATTTT. It encodes CSARDPRAVTDTQYF.

The table lists this clonotype with a count of one. Mismatch with germline at one junction end may stem from a read error. CDR3: CASRIPGQGTETEVFF. For the CDR3, the DNA is TGTGCCAGCAGAATCCCGGGACAGGGAACAGAGACTGAAGTTTTCTTT. V usage is TRBV6-1 and J usage is TRBJ1-1, with TRBD1 matching 9 bases. The CDR3 has 16 residues. Germline values: CDR1 MNHNS, CDR2 SASEGT.

This chain links TRBV12-3 or TRBV12-4 with TRBJ1-1; no firm D call. The CDR3 consists of 14 residues. Trimming pared 6 bases from V and 8 bases from J, leaving 19 bases between. In DNA form, the CDR3 reads TGTGCCAGCAGATATACTGAGGCGAAACCCGAAGCTTTCTTT. Protein product: CASRYTEAKPEAFF.

The chain is built from TRBV30 and TRBJ2-7; 12 nucleotides line up with TRBD2. The V gene end was trimmed by 2 bases and the J gene end by 0 bases; junction bases not matched to a gene: 14. This CDR3 spans 19 amino acids. The V gene's germline CDR1 is GTSNPN and CDR2 SVGIG (reference sequence). The CDR3 nucleotides are TGTGCCTGGAGTCCCCTGACTAGCGGGAGCCTTAGGAGCTCCTACGAGCAGTACTTC. It is translated as CAWSPLTSGSLRSSYEQYF.

This chain joins TRBV6-5 and TRBJ2-7; D might be TRBD2 (5 bases). The V gene's germline CDR1 is MNHEY and CDR2 SVGAGI. The CDR3 spans 15 residues. The V end lost 4 bases, the J end lost 7 bases, and 20 bases lay between the germline ends. The CDR3 DNA sequence: TGTGCCAGCAGTTCCAGCGGCGTACATTCAGAAGAGCAGTACTTC. The encoded protein is CASSSSGVHSEEQYF.

J is TRBJ2-5 and V is TRBV20-1; 7 bases line up with TRBD2. V shed 0 bases and J 5 bases; nucleotides not matched to a gene: 12. This CDR3 is 16 amino acids long. Germline CDR1 DFQATT, CDR2 SNEGSKA (reference sequence). CDR3 amino acids: CSARDEGGPGEETQYF. The CDR3 bases are TGCAGTGCTAGAGATGAGGGAGGGCCCGGAGAGGAGACCCAGTACTTC.

The chain employs TRBV19 and TRBJ2-1, with 12 bases identical to TRBD1. CDR3 length: 14 amino acids. In germline, CDR1 is LNHDA, CDR2 SQIVND (reference sequence). DNA for the CDR3: TGTGCGACCGGGACAGGGGGCTTGGGTAATGAGCAGTTCTTC. Its protein product is CATGTGGLGNEQFF.

The chain carries TRBV6-1 and TRBJ2-3, with 7 bases identical to TRBD2. Trimming at V came to 8 bases and at J to 4 bases, leaving 0 bases not matched to a gene. There are 11 residues in the CDR3. CDR1 and CDR2 from the germline V gene are MNHNS and SASEGT. CDR3: CASGLADTQYF. CDR3 bases: TGTGCCAGCGGACTAGCAGATACGCAGTATTTT.

This clonotype was recorded only once. V gene TRBV9 combines with J gene TRBJ1-5; 7 nucleotides align to TRBD1. This CDR3 is built from 18 residues. V dropped 4 bases and J dropped 0; count of bases not matched to a gene: 13. From germline, CDR1 is SGDLS and CDR2 YYNGEE. CDR3 bases: TGTGCCAGCAGCCTCCCGGGGGACAGCACCTCTAGCAATCAGCCCCAGCATTTT. This sequence encodes CASSLPGDSTSSNQPQHF.

The genes are TRBV29-1 and TRBJ2-1; 7 bases map to TRBD1. Germline CDR1 is SQVTM and CDR2 is ANQGSEA. The CDR3 contains 15 residues. Germline trimming cut 7 bases from V and 4 bases from J; bases unmatched to any gene: 13. In DNA, the CDR3 is TGCAGCGCTCCCGAGCATGGACAGGCGTACAATGAGCAGTTCTTC. This encodes CSAPEHGQAYNEQFF.

This chain uses TRBV5-1 with TRBJ2-7; 9 bases line up with TRBD1. J gave up 5 bases and V 4 bases, and 13 bases lay outside the gene matches. CDR1 SGHRS and CDR2 YFSETQ come from the germline V gene. The CDR3 consists of 16 residues. CDR3 DNA: TGCGCCAGCAGCAGACGTACCGGGACAGGGACCCACGAGCAGTACTTC. Its translation: CASSRRTGTGTHEQYF. The full variable domain, in which reference TRBV5-1 and TRBJ2-7 provide the parts outside the CDR3, is KAGVTQTPRYLIKTRGQQVTLSCSPISGHRSVSWYQQTPGQGLQFLFEYFSETQRNKGNFPGRFSGRQFSNSRSEMNVSTLELGDSALYLCASSRRTGTGTHEQYFGPGTRLTVT.